The 5 T cell receptor beta chains below come from one sample, sequenced in a study of blood T cells in healthy people across ages. For the second PCR, which ran for about 6 to 11 cycles, a sample-barcoded 5' primer and a J-beta primer mix were used. MiXCR, run by TCRdb on the 5' RACE reads, gives a single entry per CDR3 protein. The sample shows hundreds of thousands of distinct CDR3 sequences, 24% of them seen only once. These data were likewise used in another study, on T cells of mothers and their children.

Sequencing was carried out using blood. All receptors derive from a boy younger than 18 in good health.

The chain joins TRBV7-2 to TRBJ2-5, with 10 bases matching TRBD2. The last part of the DNA fits TRBJ2-1 better; the J call may be wrong. The CDR3 has 16 residues. From germline, CDR1 is SGHTA and CDR2 FQGNSA. The DNA of the CDR3 is TGTGCCAGCAGATCCCCTAGCGGGGGCCCCAACAATGAGCAGTTCTTC. This translates into CASRSPSGGPNNEQFF.

The rearrangement joins TRBV6-6 to TRBJ2-7; 8 bases line up with TRBD2. This CDR3 has 16 amino acids. J was trimmed by 0 bases and V by 0 bases; bases with no gene match: 4. CDR1 is MNHNY and CDR2 is SVGAGI in the germline V gene (reference sequence). The CDR3, as DNA: TGTGCCAGCAGTTACTCCCCTAGCGGGTACTCCTACGAGCAGTACTTC. Amino acids: CASSYSPSGYSYEQYF.

This rearrangement joins TRBV9 to TRBJ1-1, with unresolved D. Germline V gene data show CDR1 as SGDLS and CDR2 as YYNGEE. V was cut by 7 bases and J by 6 bases, with 7 bases left in between. The CDR3 has 10 residues. CDR3 region: CASGPSEAFF. In nucleotides, the CDR3 is TGTGCCAGCGGCCCGTCTGAAGCTTTCTTT.

The chain uses TRBV4-3 and TRBJ2-5; D is possibly TRBD1 or TRBD2 (6 bases each). The J call may be mistaken, given a closer DNA end match to TRBJ2-1. The CDR3 runs to 16 residues. The germline V gene encodes CDR1 LGHNA and CDR2 YSLEER. The CDR3 reads CASSQERTGARHEQFF. DNA of the CDR3: TGCGCCAGCAGCCAAGAAAGAACGGGGGCGCGACATGAGCAGTTCTTC.

Only a few counts were recorded for this clonotype. The genes are TRBV19 and TRBJ2-1, with D possibly TRBD2 on 6 matching bases. Looked up from germline, CDR1 is LNHDA and CDR2 is SQIVND (reference sequence). This CDR3 spans 17 amino acids. The V and J ends lost 0 bases and 1 base respectively, with 13 bases between them. The CDR3 coding sequence is TGTGCCAGTAGTATAGATCCGCGGGGTGAGTCCTACAATGAGCAGTTCTTC. Its protein is CASSIDPRGESYNEQFF. Supplemented by reference TRBV19 and TRBJ2-1, the full variable domain reads DGGITQSPKYLFRKEGQNVTLSCEQNLNHDAMYWYRQDPGQGLRLIYYSQIVNDFQKGDIAEGYSVSREKKESFPLTVTSAQKNPTAFYLCASSIDPRGESYNEQFFGPGTRLTVL.